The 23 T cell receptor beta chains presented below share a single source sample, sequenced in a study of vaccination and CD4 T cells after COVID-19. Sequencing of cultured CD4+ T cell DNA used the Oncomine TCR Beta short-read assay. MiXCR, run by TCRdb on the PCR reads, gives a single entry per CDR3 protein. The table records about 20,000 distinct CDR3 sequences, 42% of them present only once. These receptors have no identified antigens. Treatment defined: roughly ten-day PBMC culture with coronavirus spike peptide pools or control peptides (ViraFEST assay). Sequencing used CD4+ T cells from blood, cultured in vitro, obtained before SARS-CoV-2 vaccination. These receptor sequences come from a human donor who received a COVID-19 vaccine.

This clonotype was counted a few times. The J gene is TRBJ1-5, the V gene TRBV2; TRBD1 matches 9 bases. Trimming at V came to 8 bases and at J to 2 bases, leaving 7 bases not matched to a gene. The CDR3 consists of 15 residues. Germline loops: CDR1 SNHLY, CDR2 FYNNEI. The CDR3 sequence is CASRDRDLGNQPQHF. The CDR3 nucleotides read TGTGCCAGCCGGGACAGGGATTTGGGCAATCAGCCCCAGCATTTT.

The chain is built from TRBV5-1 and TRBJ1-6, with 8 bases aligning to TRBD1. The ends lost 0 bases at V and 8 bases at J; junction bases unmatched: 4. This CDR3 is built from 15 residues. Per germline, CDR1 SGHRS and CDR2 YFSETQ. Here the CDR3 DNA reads TGCGCCAGCAGCTTGGAAGACAGGGGATATTCACCCCTCCACTTT. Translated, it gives CASSLEDRGYSPLHF.

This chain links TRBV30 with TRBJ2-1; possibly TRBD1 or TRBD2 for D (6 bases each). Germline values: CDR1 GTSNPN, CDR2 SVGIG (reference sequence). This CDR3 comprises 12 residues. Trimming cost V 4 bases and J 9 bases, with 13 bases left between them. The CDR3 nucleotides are TGTGCCTGGAACCCCGGGGGCGGTGAGCAGTTCTTC. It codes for CAWNPGGGEQFF.

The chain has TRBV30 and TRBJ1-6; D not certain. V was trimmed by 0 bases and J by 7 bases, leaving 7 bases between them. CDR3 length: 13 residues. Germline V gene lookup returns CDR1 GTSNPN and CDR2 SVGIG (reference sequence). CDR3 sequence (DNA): TGTGCCTGGAGTGTGGGCAGAAATTCACCCCTCCACTTT. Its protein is CAWSVGRNSPLHF.

CDR3 nucleotide sequence: TGTGCCAGCACCTCCTCCGGGTACCCAGATACGCAGTATTTT. The encoded protein is CASTSSGYPDTQYF. The V and J genes are TRBV2 and TRBJ2-3; D unclear. CDR1 is SNHLY and CDR2 is FYNNEI in the germline V gene. This CDR3 is 14 amino acids long. V was pared by 7 bases and J by 4 bases, with 15 bases between.

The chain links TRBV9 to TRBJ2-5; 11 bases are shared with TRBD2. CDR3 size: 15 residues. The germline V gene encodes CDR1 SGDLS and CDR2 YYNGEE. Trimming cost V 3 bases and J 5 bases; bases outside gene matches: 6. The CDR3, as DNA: TGTGCCAGCAGCGGTAGCGGGGGGGCTTGGGAGACCCAGTACTTC. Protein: CASSGSGGAWETQYF. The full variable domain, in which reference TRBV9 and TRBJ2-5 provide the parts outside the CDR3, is DSGVTQTPKHLITATGQRVTLRCSPRSGDLSVYWYQQSLDQGLQFLIQYYNGEERAKGNILERFSAQQFPDLHSELNLSSLELGDSALYFCASSGSGGAWETQYFGPGTRLLVL.

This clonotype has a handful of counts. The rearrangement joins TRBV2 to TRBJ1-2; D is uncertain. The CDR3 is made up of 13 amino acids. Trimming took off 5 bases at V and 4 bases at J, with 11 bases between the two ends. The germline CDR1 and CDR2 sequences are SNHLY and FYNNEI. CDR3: CASSPAGTYGYTF. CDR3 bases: TGTGCCAGCAGTCCCGCCGGTACCTATGGCTACACCTTC.

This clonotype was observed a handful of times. DNA for the CDR3: TGCAGTGCTCTATTTGACAGGGGCACCGGGGAGCTGTTTTTT. This gives the protein CSALFDRGTGELFF. This chain uses TRBV20-1 with TRBJ2-2; 8 bases align to TRBD1. CDR3 length equals 14 residues. With V trimmed by 5 bases and J by 4 bases, 6 bases remained unmatched. Per the germline V gene, CDR1 is DFQATT and CDR2 is SNEGSKA (reference sequence).

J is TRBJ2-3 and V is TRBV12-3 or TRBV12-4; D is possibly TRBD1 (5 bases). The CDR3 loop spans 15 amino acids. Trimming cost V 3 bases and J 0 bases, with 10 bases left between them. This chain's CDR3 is CASSFTGSSTDTQYF. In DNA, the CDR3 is TGTGCCAGCAGTTTTACAGGCTCTAGCACAGATACGCAGTATTTT.

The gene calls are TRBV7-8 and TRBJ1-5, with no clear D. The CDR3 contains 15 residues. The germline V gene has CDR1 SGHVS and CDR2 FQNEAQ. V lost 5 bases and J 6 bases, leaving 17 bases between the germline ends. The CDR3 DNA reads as TGTGCCAGCAGCGAGTTCGAGGATCGAGGTCAGCCCCAGCATTTT. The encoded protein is CASSEFEDRGQPQHF.

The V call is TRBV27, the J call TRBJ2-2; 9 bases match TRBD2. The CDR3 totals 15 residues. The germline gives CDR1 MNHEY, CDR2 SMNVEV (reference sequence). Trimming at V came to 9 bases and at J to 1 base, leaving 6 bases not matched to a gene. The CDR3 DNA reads TGTGCCAGGTACGCGGGGGGGAAGAACACCGGGGAGCTGTTTTTT. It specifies CARYAGGKNTGELFF.

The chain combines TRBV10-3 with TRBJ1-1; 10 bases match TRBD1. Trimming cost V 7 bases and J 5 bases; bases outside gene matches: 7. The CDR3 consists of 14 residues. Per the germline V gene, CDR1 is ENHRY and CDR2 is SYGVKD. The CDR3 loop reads CAIIKDRGETEAFF. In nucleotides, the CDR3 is TGTGCCATCATAAAGGACAGGGGGGAGACTGAAGCTTTCTTT.

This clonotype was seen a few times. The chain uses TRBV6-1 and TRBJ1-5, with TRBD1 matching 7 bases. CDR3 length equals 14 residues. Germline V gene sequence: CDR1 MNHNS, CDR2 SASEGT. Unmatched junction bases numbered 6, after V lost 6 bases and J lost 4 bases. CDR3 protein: CASSQGQANQPQHF. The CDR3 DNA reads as TGTGCCAGCAGCCAAGGACAGGCGAATCAGCCCCAGCATTTT.

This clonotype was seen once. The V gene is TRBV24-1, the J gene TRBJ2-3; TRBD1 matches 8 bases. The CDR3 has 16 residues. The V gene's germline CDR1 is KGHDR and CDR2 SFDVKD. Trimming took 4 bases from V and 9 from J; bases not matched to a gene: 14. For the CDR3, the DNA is TGTGCCACCAGTGACCCGACAGGGGAAACCAGATACACGCAGTATTTT. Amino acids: CATSDPTGETRYTQYF.

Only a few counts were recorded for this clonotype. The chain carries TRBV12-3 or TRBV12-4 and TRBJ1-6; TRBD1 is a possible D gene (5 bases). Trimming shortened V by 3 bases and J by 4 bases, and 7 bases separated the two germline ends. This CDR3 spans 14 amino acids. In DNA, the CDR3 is TGTGCCAGCAGTTTGGGGCAGTATAATTCACCCCTCCACTTT. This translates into CASSLGQYNSPLHF.

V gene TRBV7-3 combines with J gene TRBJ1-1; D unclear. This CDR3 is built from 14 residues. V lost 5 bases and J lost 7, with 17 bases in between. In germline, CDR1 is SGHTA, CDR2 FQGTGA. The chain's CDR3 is CASSPGARSREAFF. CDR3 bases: TGTGCCAGCAGCCCAGGAGCACGGTCTCGTGAAGCTTTCTTT.

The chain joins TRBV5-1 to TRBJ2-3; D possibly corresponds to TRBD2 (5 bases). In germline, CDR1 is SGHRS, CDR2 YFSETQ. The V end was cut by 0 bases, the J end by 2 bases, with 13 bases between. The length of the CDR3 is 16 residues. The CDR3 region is CASSLETAAITDTQYF. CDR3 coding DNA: TGCGCCAGCAGCTTGGAAACAGCGGCGATCACAGATACGCAGTATTTT. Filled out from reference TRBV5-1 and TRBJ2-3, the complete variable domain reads KAGVTQTPRYLIKTRGQQVTLSCSPISGHRSVSWYQQTPGQGLQFLFEYFSETQRNKGNFPGRFSGRQFSNSRSEMNVSTLELGDSALYLCASSLETAAITDTQYFGPGTRLTVL.

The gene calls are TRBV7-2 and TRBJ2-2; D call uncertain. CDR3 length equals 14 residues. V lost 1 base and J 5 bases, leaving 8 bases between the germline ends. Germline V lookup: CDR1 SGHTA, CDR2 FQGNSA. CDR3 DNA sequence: TGTGCCAGCAGCTTAGGCCTATGGACCGGGGAGCTGTTTTTT. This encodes CASSLGLWTGELFF.

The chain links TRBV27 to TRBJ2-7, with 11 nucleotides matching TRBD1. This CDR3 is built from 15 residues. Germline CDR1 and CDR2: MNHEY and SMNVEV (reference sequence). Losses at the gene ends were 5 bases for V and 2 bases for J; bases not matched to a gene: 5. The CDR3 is CASSLDRGPAYEQYF. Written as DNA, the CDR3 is TGTGCCAGCAGTCTGGACAGGGGGCCCGCCTACGAGCAGTACTTC.

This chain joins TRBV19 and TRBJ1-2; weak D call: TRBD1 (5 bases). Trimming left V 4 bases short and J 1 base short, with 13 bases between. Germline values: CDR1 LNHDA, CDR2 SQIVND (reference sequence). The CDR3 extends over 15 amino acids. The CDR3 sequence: CASSTHRDRNYGYTF. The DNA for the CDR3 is TGTGCCAGTAGTACCCACCGGGACCGTAACTATGGCTACACCTTC.

The CDR3 reads CASDGRQRYEQYF. Written as DNA, the CDR3 is TGTGCCAGTGACGGGAGGCAGCGCTACGAGCAGTACTTC. This rearrangement joins TRBV2 to TRBJ2-7, with 7 nucleotides matching TRBD2. V lost 9 bases and J lost 3; bases outside the gene matches: 8. The germline V gene has CDR1 SNHLY and CDR2 FYNNEI. The CDR3 runs 13 residues.

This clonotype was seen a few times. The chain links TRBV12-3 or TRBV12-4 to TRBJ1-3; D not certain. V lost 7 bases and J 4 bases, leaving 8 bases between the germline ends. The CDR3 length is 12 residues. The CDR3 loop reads CASIHAGNTIYF. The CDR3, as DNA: TGTGCCAGCATCCATGCCGGAAACACCATATATTTT.

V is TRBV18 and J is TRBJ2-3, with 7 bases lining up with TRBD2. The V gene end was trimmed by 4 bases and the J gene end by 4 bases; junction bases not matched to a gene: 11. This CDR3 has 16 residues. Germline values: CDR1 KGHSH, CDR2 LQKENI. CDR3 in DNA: TGTGCCAGCTCACAAACCCCCGGGACTAAGGCAGATACGCAGTATTTT. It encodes CASSQTPGTKADTQYF.